This T cell receptor beta chain was recovered during a study of T cell responses to AZD1222 COVID-19 vaccine. Points from the study as a whole: Unmutated variant regions reportedly attract nearly half of all spike-specific TCRs. Vaccine-associated CD4 TCRs ranged over spike, dominating at 160-218 and 743-854. The donors showed a predominance of white British ancestry and of females, with possible underestimation of clonal diversity.

CDR1 and CDR2 from the germline V gene are SQVTM and ANQGSEA. This CDR3 is built from 14 residues. After removal of 6 bases from V and 4 bases from J, the junction contained 7 bases not matched to a gene. The method was immunoSEQ multiplex PCR; TCRdb's version includes in-frame clones alone and lacks a portion of them. The table records some 99,000 clones, approximately 86% of them present only once. As for this clone: The target antigen is unknown.

Sequencing used peripheral blood, obtained on day 0 of AZD1222 vaccination. The chain combines TRBV29-1 with TRBJ2-1; TRBD2 matches at 9 bases. The sequence came from an adult in good health. The CDR3: CSVLGGLAYNEQFF. The CDR3 DNA reads as TGCAGCGTCTTAGGGGGACTAGCTTACAATGAGCAGTTCTTC.